The source of this T cell receptor (beta chain) is a study of cytomegalovirus exposure and HLA in healthy donors. Overall study context: Genetic ancestry analysis placed about 80% of the 350 to 500 donors that were genotyped in the Caucasian-associated cluster. Study-wide results and caveats: Compared with the approximately 680-donor mean, an Asian-associated ancestry cluster reportedly had fewer N-insertions, according to a later analysis. In an earlier analysis, in several hundred donors, most V segments appeared productive either ~87% or ~30% of the time.

Of note for this clone: Its antigen remains unidentified.

V lost 8 bases and J lost 3; bases outside the gene matches: 26. Germline assignment: CDR1 WSHSY and CDR2 SAAADI. This CDR3 contains 21 residues. 13 Jbeta primers and 60 Vbeta primers were used for the PCR. Using immunoSEQ multiplex PCR, the repertoire was profiled, and TCRdb retains in-frame clones only, with some absent. The sample has 210,000 or so clones; 80% to 90% are singletons. The sequenced sample was PBMCs. The rearrangement uses TRBV10-2 and TRBJ2-5; 11 nucleotides agree with TRBD2. The sequence derives from a woman aged 18-30 years in good health and CMV-seronegative. The CDR3 DNA reads TGCGCCAGCCCAGGTCTTAGAGGTCCTTGGACTAGCGGGTTGGAGGAAGAGACCCAGTACTTC. Translation: CASPGLRGPWTSGLEEETQYF.